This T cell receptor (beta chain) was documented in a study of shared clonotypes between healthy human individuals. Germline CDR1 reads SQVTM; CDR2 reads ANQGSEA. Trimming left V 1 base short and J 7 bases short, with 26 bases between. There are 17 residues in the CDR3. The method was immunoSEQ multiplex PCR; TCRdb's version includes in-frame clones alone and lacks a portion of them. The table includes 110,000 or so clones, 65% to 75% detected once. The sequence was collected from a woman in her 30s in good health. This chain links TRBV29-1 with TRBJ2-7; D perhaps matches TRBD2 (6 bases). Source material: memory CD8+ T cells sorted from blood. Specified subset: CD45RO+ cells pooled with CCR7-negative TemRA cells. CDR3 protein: CSVEGGLLGGVLGEQYF. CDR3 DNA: TGCAGCGTTGAAGGAGGCCTACTCGGGGGAGTTCTTGGTGAGCAGTACTTC.